This TCR beta chain was recovered during a study of blood T cell repertoires in COVID-19. Looking at the study overall: COVID-19 samples from acute and convalescent phases originated in the United States, Italy and Spain. T cells, B-cell-depleted T cells, or PBMCs supplied cDNA or gDNA.

Sequenced by immunoSEQ multiplex PCR; TCRdb stores in-frame clones only, minus some. The sample yields 56,000 or so clones, around 86% seen once. In this sample, this clone turned up a few times. In germline, CDR1 is ENHRY, CDR2 SYGVKD. The CDR3 contains 15 residues. V lost 6 bases and J lost 4, with 13 bases in between. Sequencing was carried out using peripheral blood. This TCR was recovered from a human donor in a cohort sampled during active COVID-19. The chain carries TRBV10-3 and TRBJ1-6, with D unresolved. The CDR3 region is CAIRETRGYNSPLHF. The CDR3 bases are TGTGCCATCAGGGAGACAAGAGGGTATAATTCACCCCTCCACTTT.